The clone carrying this T cell receptor (beta chain) occurred many times. TCRdb used MiXCR to reprocess the multiplex PCR reads, holding one entry per CDR3 protein. The sample includes over 20,000 distinct CDR3 sequences, about 25% seen only once; the top ten take roughly 14%. The sample comes from a study of breast tumors, draining lymph nodes, adjacent tissues. The trim removed 2 bases at V and 5 bases at J, leaving 8 bases unmatched. The CDR3 has 16 amino acids. CDR1 and CDR2 (germline): MRHNA, SNTAGT. The TCR originated in a female donor with breast cancer. Some clones in this sample may be carry-over from other donors' samples. V is TRBV6-4 and J is TRBJ2-5, with 10 bases lining up with TRBD2. Sequenced: breast tumor tissue. This chain's CDR3 is CASSDRPSGSTETQYF. The CDR3 DNA reads TGTGCCAGCAGTGACCGGCCTAGCGGGAGCACGGAGACCCAGTACTTC.